Included here is one T cell receptor (beta chain) sequence, with context. PCR used 60 Vbeta primers and 13 Jbeta primers. Some clones are missing from TCRdb's copy, which holds only in-frame ones; the method was immunoSEQ multiplex PCR. Its table lists 110,000 to 150,000 clones. Germline lookup yields CDR1 LGHNA and CDR2 YNFKEQ. The V gene lost 6 bases and the J gene lost 2 bases, with 16 bases spanning the gap. The CDR3 loop spans 15 amino acids. This sample was included in a study of cytomegalovirus exposure and HLA in healthy donors. The specimen was PBMCs. The sequence was collected from a woman under 30 in good health and CMV-seronegative. This chain joins TRBV4-2 and TRBJ1-2, with D maybe TRBD1 (5 bases). The CDR3, as DNA: TGTGCCAGCAGGTTTGATTTGACAGTAAACTATGGCTACACCTTC. Translated, it gives CASRFDLTVNYGYTF.